This TCR beta chain was captured in a study of blood T cell repertoires in COVID-19. Source study methods: Amplification of reference gene primers provided the estimated nucleated cell counts. The table came from immunoSEQ multiplex PCR; TCRdb's copy has only in-frame clones and leaves some out. That table supplies the V and J calls and clone size; D and trimming were determined from the DNA. The sample has roughly 320,000 clones, over 75% seen once. This clone has a handful of counts. This CDR3 is 16 amino acids long. The germline V gene encodes CDR1 SGHRS and CDR2 YFSETQ. V was pared by 4 bases and J by 6 bases, with 10 bases of the junction left unmatched.

The chain links TRBV5-1 to TRBJ2-1, with 10 bases matching TRBD1. The sample was PBMCs or T cells enriched from blood (not recorded which). The source of this sequence is a man aged 25-45 years who had recovered from COVID-19. CDR3 nucleotides: TGCGCCAGCAGCAGGAACCGGGACAGGGGAGTCAATGAGCAGTTCTTC. Translating gives CASSRNRDRGVNEQFF.